Below are 28 T cell receptor beta chains sequenced from a single sample in a study of molecular identifiers for immune sequencing clone quantification. TCRdb ran MiXCR on the PCR reads and lists one entry per CDR3 protein. The top ten clones hold around 0.84% of a sample with 460,000 or so distinct CDR3 sequences, about a fifth of them seen once. The specimen was naive CD8+ T cells from blood, with Jurkat cell RNA spiked in. Regarding subset: FACS-sorted CD8+CD4-CCR7+CD45RA+ naive T cells. All receptors come from a human donor in good health. Some libraries in this study had Jurkat cell RNA spiked in.

This clonotype was picked up a small number of times. A junction boundary mismatches the germline segment, possibly from a read error. V usage is TRBV28 and J usage is TRBJ2-1, with 9 bases aligning to TRBD2. This CDR3 has 18 amino acids. Germline CDR1 MDHEN, CDR2 SYDVKM. DNA of the CDR3: TGTGCCAGCACTTTATCCTTTGCGGGAGGGCCACGGTACAATGAGCAGTTCTTC. Its translation is CASTLSFAGGPRYNEQFF.

CDR3 coding DNA: TGCGCCAGCAGCCTCGCGGACAGGGTTGTCTATGGCTACACCTTC. Translation: CASSLADRVVYGYTF. The chain links TRBV4-1 to TRBJ1-2; 8 bases are shared with TRBD1. The CDR3 sequence is 15 residues long. The germline V gene encodes CDR1 MGHRA and CDR2 YSYEKL. The junction had 8 bases not matched to a gene; V was cut back by 4 bases and J by 4 bases.

Comments on this clonotype: One end of the junction fails to match germline, which may point to a read error. The rearrangement joins TRBV7-8 to TRBJ1-1; 8 bases match TRBD1. Looked up from germline, CDR1 is SGHVS and CDR2 is FQNEAQ. The CDR3 length is 12 residues. The chain's CDR3 is CASRAGGGEALF. The CDR3 DNA is TGTGCCAGCAGAGCAGGGGGCGGGGAAGCTCTCTTT.

This clonotype came up a few times. The chain recombines TRBV9 with TRBJ2-3; D not certain. Germline V lookup: CDR1 SGDLS, CDR2 YYNGEE. The CDR3 runs to 16 residues. Between the trimmed V and J ends, which lost 4 bases and 0 bases, there was a span of 15 bases. The CDR3 protein is CASSTQTIMSTDTQYF. The CDR3 bases are TGTGCCAGCAGCACCCAGACAATAATGAGCACAGATACGCAGTATTTT.

The rearrangement joins TRBV19 to TRBJ1-2; D is unclear. The CDR3 totals 14 residues. V lost 3 bases and J 4 bases, leaving 12 bases between the germline ends. From germline, CDR1 is LNHDA and CDR2 SQIVND (reference sequence). The CDR3 DNA reads TGTGCCAGTAGTATCTCCGCAGAAGGCTATGGCTACACCTTC. Its protein product is CASSISAEGYGYTF.

The chain employs TRBV12-3 or TRBV12-4 and TRBJ2-5; tentative D call: TRBD1 (6 bases). This CDR3 contains 14 residues. With 3 bases removed from V and 5 bases from J, the gap between germline ends came to 13 bases. The CDR3 loop reads CASSFHRARETQYF. The DNA of the CDR3 is TGTGCCAGCAGTTTTCACAGGGCGAGGGAGACCCAGTACTTC.

This clonotype appeared a few times. This chain joins TRBV19 and TRBJ2-3; 9 bases match TRBD2. V lost 3 bases to trimming and J lost 4 bases; unmatched junction nucleotides: 5. This CDR3 contains 15 residues. Looked up from germline, CDR1 is LNHDA and CDR2 is SQIVND (reference sequence). This CDR3 is CASSMVSGSPDTQYF. In nucleotides, the CDR3 is TGTGCCAGTAGTATGGTTAGCGGGAGCCCAGATACGCAGTATTTT.

A word on this clonotype: A read error may be the cause here, since a much bigger clone is one base away. The chain links TRBV13 to TRBJ1-1; TRBD1 might be the D (5 bases). V was shortened by 8 bases and J by 0 bases, with 22 bases between the two germline ends. CDR3 length equals 17 residues. Germline V lookup: CDR1 PRHDT, CDR2 FYEKMQ (reference sequence). As DNA, the CDR3 is TGTGCCAGCGGCTCCCTCAGTGGGGGGGAGGTGAACACTGAAGCTTTCTTT. Protein product: CASGSLSGGEVNTEAFF.

This clonotype showed up just a few times. The chain combines TRBV9 with TRBJ2-3; 11 bases are a match to TRBD2. Per germline, CDR1 SGDLS and CDR2 YYNGEE. CDR3 length: 18 amino acids. With 0 bases clipped from V and 3 bases from J, the junction kept 9 bases outside the gene matches. In nucleotides, the CDR3 is TGTGCCAGCAGCGTAGCAATAGCGGGGGGGCCGGGGACAGATACGCAGTATTTT. This sequence encodes CASSVAIAGGPGTDTQYF.

In this sample, this clonotype turned up many times. This chain's CDR3 is CASSPGKDPTYEQYF. CDR3 DNA sequence: TGTGCCAGCAGCCCAGGAAAAGACCCAACCTACGAGCAGTACTTC. The rearrangement links TRBV5-5 to TRBJ2-7; D remains ambiguous. V lost 4 bases and J lost 2, with 16 bases in between. Germline V gene lookup returns CDR1 SGHKS and CDR2 YYEKEE (reference sequence). The CDR3 consists of 15 residues.

This clonotype was recorded at least ten times. The chain links TRBV13 to TRBJ2-1; 8 bases are a match to TRBD1. The CDR3 sequence is 16 residues long. V lost 5 bases and J lost 4; bases outside the gene matches: 10. The germline V gene has CDR1 PRHDT and CDR2 FYEKMQ (reference sequence). The CDR3 bases are TGTGCCAGCAGCGGAGGTCAGGGGGCAGGGTACAATGAGCAGTTCTTC. Its translation is CASSGGQGAGYNEQFF.

This sequence joins TRBV7-9 and TRBJ1-4, with TRBD1 identical over 8 bases. CDR1 and CDR2 from the germline V gene are SEHNR and FQNEAQ (reference sequence). V trimming: 6 bases; J trimming: 8 bases; junction bases outside the gene matches: 11. The CDR3 is 15 residues long. The CDR3 region is CASRPAGGVQEKLFF. CDR3 sequence (DNA): TGTGCCAGCAGACCTGCAGGGGGCGTTCAGGAAAAACTGTTTTTT.

With respect to this clonotype: A read error may be the cause here, since a much bigger clone is one base away. CDR3 region: CTSSPYSGRSSYEQYF. CDR3 bases: TGTACCAGCAGCCCGTATTCGGGGCGCAGCTCCTACGAGCAGTACTTC. The chain joins TRBV5-3 to TRBJ2-7; D could derive from TRBD1 or TRBD2 (5 bases each). TRBV5-3 is an ORF, and what it does is uncertain. CDR3 length: 16 residues.

In this sample, this clonotype turned up many times. The chain joins TRBV7-9 to TRBJ1-3; D call uncertain. Trimming stripped 7 bases from V and 8 bases from J, with 12 bases between. In germline, CDR1 is SEHNR, CDR2 FQNEAQ (reference sequence). The CDR3 contains 12 residues. For the CDR3, the DNA is TGTGCCAGCATCCGTAGGGAAGACACCATATATTTT. It specifies CASIRREDTIYF.

As to this clonotype: A much larger clone lies one base from this, so it may be a read error. The chain recombines TRBV4-3 with TRBJ1-1; D is unclear. The CDR3 spans 15 residues. CDR1 is LGHNA and CDR2 is YSLEER in the germline V gene. This chain's CDR3 is CAGSQDWVFDTEAFF. The CDR3 bases are TGCGCCGGCAGCCAAGATTGGGTGTTCGACACTGAAGCTTTCTTT.

This clonotype has ten or more counts. V and J are TRBV5-4 and TRBJ2-3, with 7 bases fitting TRBD2. CDR1 and CDR2 (germline): SGHNT, YYREEE (reference sequence). The CDR3 runs to 14 residues. Trimming took 4 bases from V and 6 from J; bases not matched to a gene: 8. CDR3 in amino acids: CASSPSGLLDTQYF. The CDR3, as DNA: TGTGCCAGCAGCCCTAGCGGACTGCTCGATACGCAGTATTTT.

Worth noting for this clonotype: Being one base from a much bigger clone, this may be a read error. V usage is TRBV7-2 and J usage is TRBJ2-5; TRBD2 aligns across 10 bases. V shed 0 bases and J 4 bases; nucleotides not matched to a gene: 5. The germline CDR1 and CDR2 sequences are SGHTA and FQGNSA. The CDR3 loop spans 16 amino acids. CDR3: CASSLAPAGGRETQYF. The CDR3 DNA is TGTGCCAGCAGCTTAGCACCAGCGGGGGGGCGAGAGACCCAGTACTTC.

Written as DNA, the CDR3 is TGTGCCAGCAGCTTTACGGGGCAACCTAACTATGGCTACACCTTC. This encodes CASSFTGQPNYGYTF. The rearrangement joins TRBV7-9 to TRBJ1-2; a possible D gene is TRBD1 (5 bases). This CDR3 contains 15 residues. Germline V gene sequence: CDR1 SEHNR, CDR2 FQNEAQ (reference sequence). V gave up 3 bases and J gave up 0 bases, with 11 bases separating them.

There are a few counts of this clonotype. V and J are TRBV27 and TRBJ2-7; TRBD2 matches 13 bases. From germline, CDR1 is MNHEY and CDR2 SMNVEV (reference sequence). The junction had 10 bases not matched to a gene; V was cut back by 8 bases and J by 6 bases. The length of the CDR3 is 15 residues. The CDR3 protein is CASRPGLAGVGEQYF. The CDR3 bases are TGTGCCAGCCGCCCTGGACTAGCGGGAGTAGGCGAGCAGTACTTC.

About this clonotype itself: A clone one base away is much larger, so this may be a read error. Without the conserved terminal phenylalanine or tryptophan, this CDR3 likely stems from a read error. The chain is built from TRBV4-1 and TRBJ1-1; no definite D call. Germline V gene data show CDR1 as MGHRA and CDR2 as YSYEKL. The CDR3 sequence is 12 residues long. V lost 1 base, J lost 3 bases, and 3 bases lay in between. CDR3 sequence: CASSQVYTEAFI. The CDR3 DNA sequence: TGCGCCAGCAGCCAAGTTTACACTGAAGCTTTCATT.

This clonotype was seen many times. The CDR3 DNA reads TGTGCCAGCAGCCGGTTTGTGTCGGGAGCAGATACGCAGTATTTT. Protein product: CASSRFVSGADTQYF. The chain recombines TRBV7-2 with TRBJ2-3; D may be TRBD2 (6 bases). The CDR3 sequence is 15 residues long. V lost 5 bases and J 4 bases, leaving 16 bases between the germline ends. Germline loops: CDR1 SGHTA, CDR2 FQGNSA.

The chain is built from TRBV27 and TRBJ2-7; the D gene is possibly TRBD2 (6 bases). V lost 6 bases and J 5 bases, leaving 14 bases between the germline ends. Germline CDR1 MNHEY, CDR2 SMNVEV (reference sequence). This CDR3 contains 13 residues. The CDR3 DNA reads TGTGCCAGCAGCCGTGCGGGAATGAACGAGCAGTACTTC. It translates to CASSRAGMNEQYF.

The chain employs TRBV4-3 and TRBJ2-2; 12 bases fit TRBD2. Germline V gene data show CDR1 as LGHNA and CDR2 as YSLEER. V shed 6 bases and J 7 bases; nucleotides not matched to a gene: 9. The CDR3 totals 16 residues. The CDR3 region has the DNA TGCGCCAGCAGTCCGTCTAGCGGGGGGGCCGGCGGGGAGCTGTTTTTT. It translates to CASSPSSGGAGGELFF.

In regard to this clonotype: A much larger clone is a single base away; this may be a read error. The genes are TRBV6-5 and TRBJ2-3; 9 positions match TRBD1. The CDR3 is 16 residues long. The germline CDR1 and CDR2 sequences are MNHEY and SVGAGI. The CDR3 region has the DNA TGTGCCAGCAGTATCCATGGACAGGGGTCCTCAGATACGCGGTATTTT. The encoded protein is CASSIHGQGSSDTRYF.

This clonotype has more than one count but fewer than ten. V gene TRBV28 combines with J gene TRBJ2-7; TRBD1 aligns across 9 bases. CDR1 is MDHEN and CDR2 is SYDVKM in the germline V gene. V lost 5 bases to trimming and J lost 4 bases; unmatched junction nucleotides: 9. The CDR3 is 15 amino acids. CDR3 nucleotide sequence: TGTGCCAGCAGTCCGGGGACAGGGTCTGTTTACGAGCAGTACTTC. It codes for CASSPGTGSVYEQYF.

This chain connects TRBV7-9 to TRBJ2-7; 11 bases align to TRBD1. The CDR3 has 14 residues. CDR1 is SEHNR and CDR2 is FQNEAQ in the germline V gene (reference sequence). The J segment lost 9 bases and the V segment lost 5 bases, leaving 9 bases of the junction unmatched. In DNA, the CDR3 is TGTGCCAGCAGCAACAGAGGGGACAGGGGGGGGCAGTACTTC. This encodes CASSNRGDRGGQYF.

The rearrangement uses TRBV20-1 and TRBJ2-7, with unresolved D. Trimming stripped 1 base from V and 6 bases from J, with 13 bases between. This CDR3 comprises 13 residues. Looked up from germline, CDR1 is DFQATT and CDR2 is SNEGSKA (reference sequence). The CDR3 loop is CSARVPGPGEQYF. The CDR3 nucleotides read TGCAGTGCTAGAGTACCAGGTCCGGGCGAGCAGTACTTC.

Regarding this clonotype: An end of the junction differs from the germline gene, which may be a read error. J is TRBJ2-7 and V is TRBV4-3; the match to TRBD1 covers 11 bases. The length of the CDR3 is 15 residues. Germline lookup yields CDR1 LGHNA and CDR2 YSLEER. The CDR3 DNA reads TGCGCCAGCTGCCAATCGGGACAGGGGGTCTACGAGCAGTACTTC. This translates into CASCQSGQGVYEQYF.